This T cell receptor beta chain was sequenced in a study of T cell repertoires in cytomegalovirus infection. Study as a whole: TCR beta signatures that were public indicated CMV infection and matching HLA type.

Germline trimming cut 3 bases from V and 8 bases from J; bases unmatched to any gene: 9. Germline lookup yields CDR1 DFQATT and CDR2 SNEGSKA (reference sequence). The CDR3 totals 14 residues. Points on this clonotype: Its antigen remains unidentified.

TCRdb processed the reads anew with MiXCR; each CDR3 protein has one entry. The top ten hold less than 15% of the sample, which has 510,000 or so distinct CDR3 sequences, 26% seen once. Whole-study findings and limits: There were HLA-C-restricted CMV-specific TCR beta clonotypes dominating the ex vivo response.

Sequenced: PBMCs. The TCR was taken from a human donor in good health (CMV status not recorded). Some clones in this sample may be carry-over from other donors' samples. The gene calls are TRBV20-1 and TRBJ2-1, with 8 bases identical to TRBD2. CDR3 loop: CSARAGGPWDEQFF. The DNA of the CDR3 is TGCAGTGCTAGGGCGGGGGGCCCATGGGATGAGCAGTTCTTC.